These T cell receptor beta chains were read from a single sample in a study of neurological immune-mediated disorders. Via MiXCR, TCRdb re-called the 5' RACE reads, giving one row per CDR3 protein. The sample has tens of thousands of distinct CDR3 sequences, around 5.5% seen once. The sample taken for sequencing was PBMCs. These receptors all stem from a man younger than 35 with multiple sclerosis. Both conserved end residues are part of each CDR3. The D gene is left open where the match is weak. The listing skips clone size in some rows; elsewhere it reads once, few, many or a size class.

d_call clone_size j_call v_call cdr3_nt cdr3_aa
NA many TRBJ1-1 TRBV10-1 TGCGCCAGCAGTGGACACATGAACACTGAAGCTTTCTTT CASSGHMNTEAFF
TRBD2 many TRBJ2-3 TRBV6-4 TGTGCCAGCAGTGATGGGCGGGGGTCCACAGATACGCAGTATTTT CASSDGRGSTDTQYF
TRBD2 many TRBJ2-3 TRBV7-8 TGTGCCAGCAGCCCGAAGACTAGCGGGGGGGCTCGCACAGATACGCAGTATTTT CASSPKTSGGARTDTQYF
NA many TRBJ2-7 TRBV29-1 TGCAGCGTTGGATTACCTGGCTACGAGCAGTACTTC CSVGLPGYEQYF
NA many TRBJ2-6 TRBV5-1 TGCGCCAGCAGGGTGACCTCTGGGGCCAACGTCCTGACTTTC CASRVTSGANVLTF
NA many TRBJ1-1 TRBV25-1 TGTGCCAGCAGTGTCACCCACGGGCGCGCTGAAGCTTTCTTT CASSVTHGRAEAFF
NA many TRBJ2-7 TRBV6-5 TGTGCCAGCAGTTACGCAACAGGCTCCTACGAGCAGTACTTC CASSYATGSYEQYF
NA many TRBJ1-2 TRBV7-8 TGTGCCAGCAGCTTAGAACTTGGGGGCTACACCTTC CASSLELGGYTF
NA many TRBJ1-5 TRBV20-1 TGCAGCTTCGGGGGGGGCACTCAGCCCCAGCATTTT CSFGGGTQPQHF
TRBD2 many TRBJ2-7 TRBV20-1 TGCAGTGCTAGGTCTAGCGGGGCCTCCTACGAGCAGTACTTC CSARSSGASYEQYF
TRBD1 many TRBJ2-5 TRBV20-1 TGCAGTGCCGGGACAGGGGCGTGGGAGACCCAGTACTTC CSAGTGAWETQYF
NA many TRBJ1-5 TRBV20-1 TGCAGTGCCGGATCGGGGGCGAATCAGCCCCAGCATTTT CSAGSGANQPQHF
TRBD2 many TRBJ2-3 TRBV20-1 TGCAGTGCTAGATCTTTGCAGGGGACTAGGGTCACAGATACGCAGTATTTT CSARSLQGTRVTDTQYF
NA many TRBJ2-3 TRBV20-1 TGCAGTGCTAGACACGGACCCACAGATACGCAGTATTTT CSARHGPTDTQYF
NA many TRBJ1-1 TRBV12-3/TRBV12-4 TGTGCCAGCAGTTTCCATGGGGGCACTGAAGCTTTCTTT CASSFHGGTEAFF
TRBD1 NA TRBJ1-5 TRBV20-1 TGCAGTGCTGGAAACAGGGGCAGCAATCAGCCCCAGCATTTT CSAGNRGSNQPQHF
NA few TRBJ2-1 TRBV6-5 TGTGCCAGCAGTTACGAGACCATTGCCTACAATGAGCAGTTCTTC CASSYETIAYNEQFF
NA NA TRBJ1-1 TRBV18 TGTGCCAGCTCGGGCTTTTCTGGGGGTACGAACACTGAAGCTTTCTTT CASSGFSGGTNTEAFF
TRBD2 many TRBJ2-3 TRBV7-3 TGTGCCAGCAGCCCAGGCGGGGGGGGAACAGATACGCAGTATTTT CASSPGGGGTDTQYF
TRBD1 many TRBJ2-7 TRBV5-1 TGCGCCAGCAGCAAGGCCGGGACAGGGGGCAACGAGCAGTACTTC CASSKAGTGGNEQYF
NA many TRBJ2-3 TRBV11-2 TGTGCCAGCAGCTTAGTAGGGGGGTCTAGCACAGATACGCAGTATTTT CASSLVGGSSTDTQYF
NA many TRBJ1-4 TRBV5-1 TGCGCCAGCAGCTTACCCCAGGGGTCTACTAATGAAAAACTGTTTTTT CASSLPQGSTNEKLFF
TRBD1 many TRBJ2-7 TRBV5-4 TGTGCCAGCAGACCGGACAGGGCCTACGAGCAGTACTTC CASRPDRAYEQYF
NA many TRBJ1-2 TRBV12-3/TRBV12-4 TGTGCCAGCAGTTTAGGCCACGGCTATGGCTACACCTTC CASSLGHGYGYTF
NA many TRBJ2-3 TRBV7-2 TGTGCCAGCAGCTCCTACAATGGAGATACGCAGTATTTT CASSSYNGDTQYF
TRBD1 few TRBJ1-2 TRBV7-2 TGTGCCAGCAGCTTGGGTGGGACAGGTTTCTATGGCTACACCTTC CASSLGGTGFYGYTF
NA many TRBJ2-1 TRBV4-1 TGCGCCAGCAGCCAAGAACCCGGTGCGGATGAGCAGTTCTTC CASSQEPGADEQFF
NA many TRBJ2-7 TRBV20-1 TGCAGTGCCGGGACGACATACGAGCAGTACTTC CSAGTTYEQYF
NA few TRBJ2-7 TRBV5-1 TGCGCCAGCAGCTTGGATTACGGGGGCGAGCAGTACTTC CASSLDYGGEQYF
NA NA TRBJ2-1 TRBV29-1 TGCAGCGTTACCCCCGGGAAAAGGGATGAGCAGTTCTTC CSVTPGKRDEQFF
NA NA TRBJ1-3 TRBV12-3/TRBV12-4 TGTGCCAGCAGTACAATAGGAGGGATCGTCTCTGGAAAAACCATATATTTT CASSTIGGIVSGKTIYF
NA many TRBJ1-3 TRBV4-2 TGTGCCAGCAGCCCCGGTGTGGGGGCGCTTAAAGGAAACACCATATATTTT CASSPGVGALKGNTIYF
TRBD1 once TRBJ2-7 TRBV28 TGTGCCAACAGAAGACAGGGGGCCTACGAGCAGTACTTC CANRRQGAYEQYF
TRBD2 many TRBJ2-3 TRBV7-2 TGTGCCAGCAGCTTAGGGGGATTTAGCGGGGGATGGGAGAAGCTTTACACAGATACGCAGTATTTT CASSLGGFSGGWEKLYTDTQYF
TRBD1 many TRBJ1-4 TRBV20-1 TGCAGTGCTACTGGACAGGGGGCTGGACTGTTTTTT CSATGQGAGLFF
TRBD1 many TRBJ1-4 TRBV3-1 TGTGCCAGCCGAATCGGACAGGACGACGGAAAACTGTTTTTT CASRIGQDDGKLFF
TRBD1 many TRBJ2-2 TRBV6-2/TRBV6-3 TGTGCCAGCAGTTACCTCCTTACAGGGGGCGCGAACACCGGGGAGCTGTTTTTT CASSYLLTGGANTGELFF
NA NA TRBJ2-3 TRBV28 TGTGCCAGCAGTCCTACCGGTTTGGGAGACACAGATACGCAGTATTTT CASSPTGLGDTDTQYF
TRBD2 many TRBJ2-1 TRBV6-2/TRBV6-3 TGTGCCAGCGACCCTAGCGGGGACTCCTACAATGAGCAGTTCTTC CASDPSGDSYNEQFF
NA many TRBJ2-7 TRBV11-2 TGTGCCAGCAGCAAGACTCCGGGTCCGGCCTACGAGCAGTACTTC CASSKTPGPAYEQYF
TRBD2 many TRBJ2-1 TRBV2 TGTGCCAGCAAGGGCGGGAGAGGCCACAATGAGCAGTTCTTC CASKGGRGHNEQFF
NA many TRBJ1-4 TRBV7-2 TGTGCCAGCAGACCGGGCCCGGGGGGTGAAAAACTGTTTTTT CASRPGPGGEKLFF